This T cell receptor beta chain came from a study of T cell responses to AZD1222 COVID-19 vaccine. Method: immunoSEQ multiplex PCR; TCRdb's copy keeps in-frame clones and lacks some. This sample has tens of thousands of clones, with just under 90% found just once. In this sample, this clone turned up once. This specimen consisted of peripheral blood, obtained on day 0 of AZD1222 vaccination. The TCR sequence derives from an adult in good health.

The chain's CDR3 is CASSFRKFGTDTQYF. In nucleotides, the CDR3 is TGTGCCAGCAGCTTCCGGAAGTTTGGCACAGATACGCAGTATTTT. The rearrangement links TRBV5-6 to TRBJ2-3; D is ambiguous. This CDR3 has 15 residues. The germline V and J ends were trimmed by 2 bases and 1 base, with 11 bases remaining between them. Germline V gene lookup returns CDR1 SGHDT and CDR2 YYEEEE.